Each of the 7 T cell receptor beta chains below was sequenced from the same sample in a study of cytomegalovirus exposure and HLA in healthy donors. The PCR contained 60 Vbeta and 13 Jbeta primers. Method: immunoSEQ multiplex PCR; TCRdb's copy keeps in-frame clones and lacks some. This table holds more than 200,000 clones, more than 75% found once. Source material: PBMCs. These receptors were taken from a man aged 35-49 years in good health and CMV-seropositive.

The chain links TRBV5-6 to TRBJ1-1; unclear D gene. The CDR3 has 16 residues. Trimming took off 0 bases at V and 1 base at J, with 13 bases between the two ends. Germline CDR1 reads SGHDT; CDR2 reads YYEEEE. CDR3 nucleotide sequence: TGTGCCAGCAGCTTGGCCAATACAGATCCGAACACTGAAGCTTTCTTT. The encoded protein is CASSLANTDPNTEAFF.

The CDR3 sequence is CASSLMAGGNEQFF. In DNA, the CDR3 is TGTGCCAGCAGCTTAATGGCGGGAGGGAATGAGCAGTTCTTC. The genes are TRBV7-3 and TRBJ2-1; 9 positions match TRBD2. Germline V lookup: CDR1 SGHTA, CDR2 FQGTGA. J gave up 7 bases and V 1 base, and 2 bases lay outside the gene matches. The CDR3 spans 14 residues.

This clone was seen a single time. The chain carries TRBV18 and TRBJ2-7; tentatively, D is TRBD2 (6 bases). This CDR3 is 15 amino acids long. Germline lookup yields CDR1 KGHSH and CDR2 LQKENI. Trimming pared 0 bases from V and 5 bases from J, leaving 14 bases between. This chain's CDR3 is CASSPPSGEGNEQYF. The CDR3 bases are TGTGCCAGCTCACCACCTAGCGGAGAGGGGAACGAGCAGTACTTC.

The chain links TRBV6-5 to TRBJ1-2, with unresolved D. Trimming shortened V by 6 bases and J by 6 bases, and 14 bases separated the two germline ends. The CDR3 loop spans 13 amino acids. CDR1 and CDR2 from the germline V gene are MNHEY and SVGAGI. The CDR3 loop reads CASSRRVLDGYTF. The CDR3 nucleotides are TGTGCCAGCAGCCGACGGGTTCTGGATGGCTACACCTTC.

The chain carries TRBV5-6 and TRBJ2-1; tentatively, D is TRBD2 (5 bases). V was cut by 2 bases and J by 0 bases, with 9 bases left in between. The CDR3 runs 15 residues. Germline values: CDR1 SGHDT, CDR2 YYEEEE. The CDR3 sequence: CASSFRGNSYNEQFF. The CDR3 bases are TGTGCCAGCAGCTTTCGAGGGAACTCCTACAATGAGCAGTTCTTC.

The chain carries TRBV5-6 and TRBJ2-4, with a possible D match to TRBD1 (6 bases). This CDR3 has 14 amino acids. V lost 1 base, J lost 3 bases, and 8 bases lay in between. Germline V gene lookup returns CDR1 SGHDT and CDR2 YYEEEE. This CDR3 is CASSLRGGKNIQYF. CDR3 bases: TGTGCCAGCAGCTTGCGAGGGGGCAAAAACATTCAGTACTTC.

V usage is TRBV7-9 and J usage is TRBJ2-5; 10 positions agree with TRBD1. The CDR3 has 15 residues. J was trimmed by 0 bases and V by 6 bases; bases with no gene match: 4. Germline values: CDR1 SEHNR, CDR2 FQNEAQ (reference sequence). The CDR3 sequence is CASRGTGAYQETQYF. CDR3 nucleotide sequence: TGTGCCAGCAGGGGGACAGGGGCGTACCAAGAGACCCAGTACTTC. The full variable domain, with the rest looked up from reference TRBV7-9 and TRBJ2-5, is DTGVSQNPRHKITKRGQNVTFRCDPISEHNRLYWYRQTLGQGPEFLTYFQNEAQLEKSRLLSDRFSAERPKGSFSTLEIQRTEQGDSAMYLCASRGTGAYQETQYFGPGTRLLVL.